This TCR beta chain is drawn from a study of T-cell reconstitution after alpha-beta-depleted transplantation in children. General study results and limits: Reportedly, alpha-beta T cells present about two months post-transplant originated from several hundred expanded clones of graft origin. Surviving recipient T cells and thymic progenitors accounted for the high day-60 TCRbeta diversity observed in some patients. Among T cells one year after transplant, newly produced cells accounted for most counts and diversity.

As it was prepared, the TCRbeta library received unique molecular identifiers. TCRdb re-analysed the PCR reads in MiXCR, keeping a single row per CDR3 protein. The sample lists 600,000 to 800,000 distinct CDR3 sequences; around 13% were seen once. This clonotype was seen only a few times. Its target is not known. The clonotype comes from a girl aged 2 to 10 with congenital amegakaryocytic thrombocytopenia, due to receive a stem cell transplant. The sample here was PBMCs, taken before TCRalphabeta/CD19-depleted stem cell transplant.

The DNA for the CDR3 is TGCAGCGGCCGACGGGACAGGAACTACAATGAGCAGTTCTTC. This sequence encodes CSGRRDRNYNEQFF. This chain joins TRBV29-1 and TRBJ2-1, with 8 bases matching TRBD1. The germline CDR1 and CDR2 sequences are SQVTM and ANQGSEA. The CDR3 runs 14 residues. V lost 7 bases to trimming and J lost 3 bases; unmatched junction nucleotides: 8.